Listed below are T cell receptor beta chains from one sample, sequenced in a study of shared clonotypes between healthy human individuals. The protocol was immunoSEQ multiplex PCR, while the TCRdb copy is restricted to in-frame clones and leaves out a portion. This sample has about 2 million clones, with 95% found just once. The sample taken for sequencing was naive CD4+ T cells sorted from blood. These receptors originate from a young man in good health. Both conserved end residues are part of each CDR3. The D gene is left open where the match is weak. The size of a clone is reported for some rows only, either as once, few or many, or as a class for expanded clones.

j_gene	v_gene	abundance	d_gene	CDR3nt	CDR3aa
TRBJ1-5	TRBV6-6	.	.	TGTGCCAGCATCAAAGGGGTTTATCAGCCCCAGCATTTT	CASIKGVYQPQHF
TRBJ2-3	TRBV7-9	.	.	TGTGCCAGCAGCTTAGCGGGGAACCTCCGGGGCACAGATACGCAGTATTTT	CASSLAGNLRGTDTQYF
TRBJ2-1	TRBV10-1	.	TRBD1	TGCGCCAGCAGGGACGGGACAGGGTTATACAATGAGCAGTTCTTC	CASRDGTGLYNEQFF
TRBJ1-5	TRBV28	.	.	TGTGCCAGCACCACGCCGGGTCGCAGCAATCAGCCCCAGCATTTT	CASTTPGRSNQPQHF
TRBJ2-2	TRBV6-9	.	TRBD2	TGTGCCAGCAGTTATTTGACTAGCGCGACCGGGGAGCTGTTTTTT	CASSYLTSATGELFF
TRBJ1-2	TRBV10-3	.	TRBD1	TGTGCCATCAGTGAGGACAGGGCAGGTGGCTACACCTTC	CAISEDRAGGYTF
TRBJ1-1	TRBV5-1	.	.	TGCGCCAGCAGCGGGGACGTTCCGAACACTGAAGCTTTCTTT	CASSGDVPNTEAFF
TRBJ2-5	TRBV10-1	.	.	TGCGCCAGCAGTGAGGGGACTTTACAAGAGACCCAGTACTTC	CASSEGTLQETQYF
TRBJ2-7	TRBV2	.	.	TGTGCCAGCAGTGGGGGGGTAGCGGACTCCTACGAGCAGTACTTC	CASSGGVADSYEQYF
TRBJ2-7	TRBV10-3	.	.	TGTGCCATCAGTGATGGGGGGAGGATTTCCTACGAGCAGTACTTC	CAISDGGRISYEQYF
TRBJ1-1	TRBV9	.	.	TGTGCCAGCAGCGATGGACTGTTCACTGAAGCTTTCTTT	CASSDGLFTEAFF
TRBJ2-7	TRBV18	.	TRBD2	TGTGCCAGCTCACTTACCCGAGCGGGAACTCTCAACTACGAGCAGTACTTC	CASSLTRAGTLNYEQYF
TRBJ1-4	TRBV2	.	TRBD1	TGTGCCAGCAGCTGGGGGGACAGGGATAATGAAAAACTGTTTTTT	CASSWGDRDNEKLFF
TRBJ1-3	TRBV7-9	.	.	TGTGCCAGCAGCTTTTCGACTGGGGCATCTGGAAACACCATATATTTT	CASSFSTGASGNTIYF
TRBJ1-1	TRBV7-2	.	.	TGTGCCAGCAGCTTATATACCACTGAAGCTTTCTTT	CASSLYTTEAFF
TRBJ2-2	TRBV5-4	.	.	TGTGCCAGCAGCTCCCGGACTGATAACACCGGGGAGCTGTTTTTT	CASSSRTDNTGELFF
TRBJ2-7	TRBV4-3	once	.	TGCGCCAGCAGCCAAGAAATAGTACAGGGCTCCTCAGGGACCTACGAGCAGTACTTC	CASSQEIVQGSSGTYEQYF
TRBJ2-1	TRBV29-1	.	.	TGCAGCGTCGCAGGTGCAGGAGATATCTACAATGAGCAGTTCTTC	CSVAGAGDIYNEQFF
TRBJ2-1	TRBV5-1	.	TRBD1	TGCGCCAGCAGCTTGGTGACAGGGAGCTCCTACAATGAGCAGTTCTTC	CASSLVTGSSYNEQFF
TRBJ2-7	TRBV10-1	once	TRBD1	TGCGCCAGCGGGGACAGCTACGAGCAGTACTTC	CASGDSYEQYF
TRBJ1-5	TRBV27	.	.	TGTGCCAGCAGTGCTCAGAGGGGGATTAGCAATCAGCCCCAGCATTTT	CASSAQRGISNQPQHF
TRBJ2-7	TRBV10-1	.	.	TGCGCCAGCTCCCGGGCCGGAGCCTACGAGCAGTACTTC	CASSRAGAYEQYF
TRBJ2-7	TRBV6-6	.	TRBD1	TGTGCCAGCAGAAAGAATCCGGGACAGGGAGCCTACGAGCAGTACTTC	CASRKNPGQGAYEQYF
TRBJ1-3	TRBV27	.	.	TGTGCCAGCAGCGTGGGGGTATCGGGAAACACCATATATTTT	CASSVGVSGNTIYF
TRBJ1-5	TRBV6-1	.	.	TGTGCCAGCAGTGAATCCCACAGTCACAATCAGCCCCAGCATTTT	CASSESHSHNQPQHF